In this sample, the clone carrying this T cell receptor (beta chain) turned up once. V lost 2 bases and J 4 bases, leaving 13 bases between the germline ends. The CDR3 totals 15 residues. The V gene's germline CDR1 is SGHRS and CDR2 YFSETQ. Sequencing was performed with immunoSEQ multiplex PCR; in TCRdb, only in-frame clones are kept and a portion is missing. The profile covers about 1.1 million clones, with 70% to 80% appearing a single time and around 0.61% taken by the ten largest. The record originates from a study of shared clonotypes between healthy human individuals. The rearrangement joins TRBV5-1 to TRBJ2-1; D is uncertain. Input material: memory CD4+ T cells from PBMCs. Subset indicated: CD45RA-negative fraction. This TCR derives from a young man in good health. Some clones in this sample may be carry-over from other donors' samples. CDR3 sequence reads: CASSFNTFKYNEQFF. In DNA, the CDR3 is TGCGCCAGCAGCTTTAACACCTTCAAGTACAATGAGCAGTTCTTC.